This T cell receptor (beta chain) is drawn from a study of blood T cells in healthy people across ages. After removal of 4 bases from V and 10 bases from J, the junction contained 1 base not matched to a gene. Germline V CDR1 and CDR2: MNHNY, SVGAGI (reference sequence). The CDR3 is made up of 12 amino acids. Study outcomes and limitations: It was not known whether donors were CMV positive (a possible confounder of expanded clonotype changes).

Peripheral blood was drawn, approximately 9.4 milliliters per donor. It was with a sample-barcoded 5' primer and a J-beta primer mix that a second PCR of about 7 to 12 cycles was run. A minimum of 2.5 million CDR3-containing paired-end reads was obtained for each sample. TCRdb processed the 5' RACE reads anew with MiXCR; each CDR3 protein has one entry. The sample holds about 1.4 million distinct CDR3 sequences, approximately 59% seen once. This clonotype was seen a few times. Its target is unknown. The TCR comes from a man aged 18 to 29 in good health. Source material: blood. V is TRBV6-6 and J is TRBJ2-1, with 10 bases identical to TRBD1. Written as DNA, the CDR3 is TGTGCCAGCAGTTCGACAGGGGGCGAGCAGTTCTTC. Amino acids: CASSSTGGEQFF.